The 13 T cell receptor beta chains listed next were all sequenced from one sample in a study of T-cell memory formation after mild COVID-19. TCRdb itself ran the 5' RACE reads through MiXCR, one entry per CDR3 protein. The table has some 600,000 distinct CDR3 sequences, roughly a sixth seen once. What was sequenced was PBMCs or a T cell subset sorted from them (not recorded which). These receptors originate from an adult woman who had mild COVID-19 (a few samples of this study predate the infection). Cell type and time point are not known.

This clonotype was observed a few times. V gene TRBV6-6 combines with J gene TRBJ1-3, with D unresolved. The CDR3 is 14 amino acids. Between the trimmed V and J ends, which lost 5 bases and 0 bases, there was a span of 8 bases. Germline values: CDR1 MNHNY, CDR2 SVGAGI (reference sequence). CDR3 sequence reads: CASSHGSSGNTIYF. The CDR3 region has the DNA TGTGCCAGCAGTCACGGGAGCTCTGGAAACACCATATATTTT.

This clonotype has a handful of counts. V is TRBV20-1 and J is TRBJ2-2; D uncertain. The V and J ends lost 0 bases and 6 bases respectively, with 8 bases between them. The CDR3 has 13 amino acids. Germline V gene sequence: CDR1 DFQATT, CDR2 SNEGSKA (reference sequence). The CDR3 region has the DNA TGCAGTGCTAGAGACTCCTACCCCGGGGAGCTGTTTTTT. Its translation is CSARDSYPGELFF.

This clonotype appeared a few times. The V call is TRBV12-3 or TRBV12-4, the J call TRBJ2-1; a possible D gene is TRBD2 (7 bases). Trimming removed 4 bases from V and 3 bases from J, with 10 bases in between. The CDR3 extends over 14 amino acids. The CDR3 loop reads CASSYGGLYNEQFF. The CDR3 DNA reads TGTGCCAGCAGTTACGGGGGGCTCTACAATGAGCAGTTCTTC.

The CDR3 DNA is TGCAGCGTTGGTGGGACAAGCTCCTACGAGCAGTACTTC. Protein: CSVGGTSSYEQYF. The chain carries TRBV29-1 and TRBJ2-7; D is perhaps TRBD1 (6 bases). Trimming pared 4 bases from V and 0 bases from J, leaving 10 bases between. Germline CDR1 reads SQVTM; CDR2 reads ANQGSEA. The CDR3 extends over 13 amino acids.

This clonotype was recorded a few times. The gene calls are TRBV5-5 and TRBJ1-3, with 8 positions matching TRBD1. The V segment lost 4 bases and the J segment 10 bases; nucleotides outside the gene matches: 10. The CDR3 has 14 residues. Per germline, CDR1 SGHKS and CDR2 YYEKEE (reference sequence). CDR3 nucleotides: TGTGCCAGCAGCCAAGGACAGGGACCTATGACCATATATTTT. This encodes CASSQGQGPMTIYF.

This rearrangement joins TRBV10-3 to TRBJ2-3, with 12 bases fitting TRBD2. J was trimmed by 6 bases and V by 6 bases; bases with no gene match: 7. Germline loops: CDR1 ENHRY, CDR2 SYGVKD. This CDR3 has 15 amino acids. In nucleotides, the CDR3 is TGTGCCATCAGACCCCTAGCGGGGGGGCCCGATACGCAGTATTTT. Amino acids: CAIRPLAGGPDTQYF.

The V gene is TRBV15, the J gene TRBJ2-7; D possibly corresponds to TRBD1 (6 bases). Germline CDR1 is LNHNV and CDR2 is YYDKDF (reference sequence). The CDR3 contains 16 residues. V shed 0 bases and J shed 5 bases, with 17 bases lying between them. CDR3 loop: CATSRDAAGAGNEQYF. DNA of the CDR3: TGTGCCACCAGCAGAGATGCGGCAGGGGCTGGAAACGAGCAGTACTTC.

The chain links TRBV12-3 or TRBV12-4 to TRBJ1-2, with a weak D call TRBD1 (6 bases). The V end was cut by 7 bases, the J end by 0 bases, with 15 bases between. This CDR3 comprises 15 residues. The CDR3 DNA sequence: TGTGCCAGCACCCGTAGGACAGTTACTAACTATGGCTACACCTTC. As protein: CASTRRTVTNYGYTF.

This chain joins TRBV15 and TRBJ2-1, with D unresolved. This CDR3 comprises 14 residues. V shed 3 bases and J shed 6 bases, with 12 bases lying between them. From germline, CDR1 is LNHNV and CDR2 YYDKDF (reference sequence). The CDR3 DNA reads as TGTGCCACCAGCAGTGGTGGAGCCAGCAATGAGCAGTTCTTC. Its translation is CATSSGGASNEQFF.

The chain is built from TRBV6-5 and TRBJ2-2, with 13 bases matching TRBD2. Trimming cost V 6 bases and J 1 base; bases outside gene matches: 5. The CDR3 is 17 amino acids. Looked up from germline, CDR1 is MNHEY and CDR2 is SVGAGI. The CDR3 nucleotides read TGTGCCAGCAGAAGACTAGCGGGGGGACTGAACACCGGGGAGCTGTTTTTT. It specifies CASRRLAGGLNTGELFF.

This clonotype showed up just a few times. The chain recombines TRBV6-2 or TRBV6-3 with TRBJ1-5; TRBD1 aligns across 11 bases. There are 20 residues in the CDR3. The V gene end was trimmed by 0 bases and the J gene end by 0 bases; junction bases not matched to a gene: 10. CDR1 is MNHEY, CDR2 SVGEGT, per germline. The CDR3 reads CASSYSRDRGYLDSNQPQHF. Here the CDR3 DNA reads TGTGCCAGCAGTTACTCCCGGGACAGGGGGTACCTCGATAGCAATCAGCCCCAGCATTTT.

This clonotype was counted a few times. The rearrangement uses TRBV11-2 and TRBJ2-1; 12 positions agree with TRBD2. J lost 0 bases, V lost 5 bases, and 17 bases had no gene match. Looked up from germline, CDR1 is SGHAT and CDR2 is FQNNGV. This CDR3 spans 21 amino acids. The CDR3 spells CASSALQPRTSGVSSYNEQFF. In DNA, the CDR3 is TGTGCCAGCAGCGCCCTCCAACCCCGGACTAGCGGGGTGAGCTCCTACAATGAGCAGTTCTTC. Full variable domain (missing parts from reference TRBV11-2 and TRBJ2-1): EAGVAQSPRYKIIEKRQSVAFWCNPISGHATLYWYQQILGQGPKLLIQFQNNGVVDDSQLPKDRFSAERLKGVDSTLKIQPAKLEDSAVYLCASSALQPRTSGVSSYNEQFFGPGTRLTVL.

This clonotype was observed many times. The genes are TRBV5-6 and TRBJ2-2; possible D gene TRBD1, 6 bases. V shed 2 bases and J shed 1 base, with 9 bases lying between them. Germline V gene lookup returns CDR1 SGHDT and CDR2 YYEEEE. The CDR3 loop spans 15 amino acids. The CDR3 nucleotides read TGTGCCAGCAGCTTTCCACAGGGGAACACCGGGGAGCTGTTTTTT. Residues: CASSFPQGNTGELFF.